The 5 T cell receptor beta chains below come from one sample, sequenced in a study of T cell repertoires in cytomegalovirus infection. No antigen has been identified for these receptors. MiXCR, run by TCRdb on the reads, gives a single entry per CDR3 protein. The table shows 110,000 or so distinct CDR3 sequences, with roughly 31% occurring only once. Sequences were derived from CD8+ T cells from cultured PBMCs, sampled from culture after CMV antigen stimulation. All receptors derive from a human donor in good health (CMV status not recorded). Some clones in this sample may be carry-over from other donors' samples.

The sample holds a few counts of this clonotype. The chain joins TRBV12-3 or TRBV12-4 to TRBJ2-5; possible D gene TRBD1, 5 bases. V lost 1 base, J lost 5 bases, and 17 bases lay in between. The CDR3 contains 16 residues. The CDR3 here is CASSLETTAKQETQYF. The CDR3 DNA follows: TGTGCCAGCAGTTTAGAGACGACAGCGAAGCAGGAGACCCAGTACTTC.

The gene calls are TRBV29-1 and TRBJ2-1; 10 positions agree with TRBD2. Germline loops: CDR1 SQVTM, CDR2 ANQGSEA. This CDR3 spans 16 amino acids. J gave up 4 bases and V 1 base, and 7 bases lay outside the gene matches. CDR3 nucleotide sequence: TGCAGCGTTGAAGGATTGACTAGCGGGTCTTACAATGAGCAGTTCTTC. It specifies CSVEGLTSGSYNEQFF.

This chain uses TRBV19 with TRBJ1-5; D gene unclear. The ends were cut back, 10 bases at V and 2 bases at J, with 15 bases in the middle. This CDR3 comprises 14 residues. The germline gives CDR1 LNHDA, CDR2 SQIVND (reference sequence). The CDR3 is CATQYGGRNQPQHF. In nucleotides, the CDR3 is TGTGCCACTCAATACGGAGGTCGCAATCAGCCCCAGCATTTT.

This rearrangement joins TRBV6-6 to TRBJ2-2; the match to TRBD1 covers 7 bases. Germline V gene lookup returns CDR1 MNHNY and CDR2 SVGAGI (reference sequence). V was pared by 8 bases and J by 7 bases, with 7 bases of the junction left unmatched. This CDR3 region has 13 residues. CDR3 amino acids: CASYMGDSGELFF. As DNA, the CDR3 is TGTGCCAGCTACATGGGGGACAGCGGGGAGCTGTTTTTT.

This clonotype turned up a few times. The rearrangement uses TRBV29-1 and TRBJ1-1, with a possible D match to TRBD1 (6 bases). CDR3 length equals 13 residues. Germline loops: CDR1 SQVTM, CDR2 ANQGSEA. Trimming took off 5 bases at V and 6 bases at J, with 16 bases between the two ends. CDR3 region: CSVTQGGLAEAFF. Here the CDR3 DNA reads TGCAGCGTTACACAAGGGGGTTTAGCTGAAGCTTTCTTT.